The 20 T cell receptor beta chains below were found in one sample sequenced in a study of blood T cell repertoires in COVID-19. Some clones are missing from TCRdb's copy, which holds only in-frame ones; the method was immunoSEQ multiplex PCR. Among around 100,000 clones listed, roughly 88% were seen once. The sequencing sample was made of peripheral blood. These receptors all come from a human donor in a cohort sampled during active COVID-19.

The gene calls are TRBV19 and TRBJ1-5, with D possibly matching TRBD1 (5 bases). Trimming stripped 11 bases from V and 4 bases from J, with 21 bases between. This CDR3 has 15 amino acids. Germline V CDR1 and CDR2: LNHDA, SQIVND (reference sequence). In DNA form, the CDR3 reads TGTGCCTGTCGCGGGGGGGACGCCCTTAATCAGCCCCAGCATTTT. Protein product: CACRGGDALNQPQHF.

The chain has TRBV27 and TRBJ1-1; the D gene is possibly TRBD1 (5 bases). V was shortened by 0 bases and J by 5 bases, with 13 bases between the two germline ends. In germline, CDR1 is MNHEY, CDR2 SMNVEV (reference sequence). CDR3 length: 15 residues. CDR3 coding DNA: TGTGCCAGCAGTTTATCGTCCAGGGCAGAGACTGAAGCTTTCTTT. The encoded protein is CASSLSSRAETEAFF.

This clone has a count of ten or more. The chain combines TRBV5-1 with TRBJ2-7, with 7 positions matching TRBD2. This CDR3 spans 17 amino acids. V was pared by 1 base and J by 0 bases, with 10 bases of the junction left unmatched. Per germline, CDR1 SGHRS and CDR2 YFSETQ. The CDR3 bases are TGCGCCAGCAGCTTGAATAGGAGCGGGATTAACTCCTACGAGCAGTACTTC. Translating gives CASSLNRSGINSYEQYF.

The chain is built from TRBV27 and TRBJ2-7; TRBD1 matches 9 bases. Germline CDR1 is MNHEY and CDR2 is SMNVEV (reference sequence). Trimming cost V 6 bases and J 4 bases; bases outside gene matches: 10. The CDR3 totals 15 residues. Here the CDR3 reads CASRKRQGVDYEQYF. The CDR3 nucleotides read TGTGCCAGCAGGAAGCGACAGGGGGTTGATTACGAGCAGTACTTC.

The chain couples TRBV28 to TRBJ2-2; 9 bases fit TRBD1. CDR3 size: 18 residues. Germline assignment: CDR1 MDHEN and CDR2 SYDVKM. The junction had 16 bases not matched to a gene; V was cut back by 6 bases and J by 5 bases. CDR3: CASRRVPGTGKLTGELFF. CDR3 coding DNA: TGTGCCAGCAGACGAGTCCCCGGGACAGGGAAACTAACCGGGGAGCTGTTTTTT.

Only one count was recorded for this clone. The V and J genes are TRBV3-1 (or the pseudogene TRBV3-2) and TRBJ1-1; D is uncertain. With 5 bases removed from V and 7 bases from J, the gap between germline ends came to 14 bases. The CDR3 contains 13 residues. CDR1 is LGHDT and CDR2 is YNNKEL in the germline V gene (reference sequence). This CDR3 is CASSTAPGDEAFF. The CDR3 bases are TGTGCCAGCAGCACCGCGCCCGGGGATGAAGCTTTCTTT.

The genes are TRBV27 and TRBJ2-5; 7 positions match TRBD2. The CDR3 covers 16 residues. The ends lost 5 bases at V and 4 bases at J; junction bases unmatched: 13. Germline V gives CDR1 MNHEY, CDR2 SMNVEV (reference sequence). This chain's CDR3 is CASSPLGGGVGETQYF. In DNA form, the CDR3 reads TGTGCCAGCAGTCCCCTTGGCGGGGGAGTCGGAGAGACCCAGTACTTC.

This clone was observed a single time. This sequence joins TRBV28 and TRBJ2-7, with 10 positions matching TRBD2. Germline-derived CDR1 and CDR2 are MDHEN and SYDVKM. V trimming: 4 bases; J trimming: 4 bases; junction bases outside the gene matches: 19. The CDR3 extends over 19 amino acids. In DNA form, the CDR3 reads TGTGCCAGCAGTTCCCATGGAAGGCGACTAGCGGGCCCTGAGTACGAGCAGTACTTC. Translating gives CASSSHGRRLAGPEYEQYF.

The genes are TRBV7-8 and TRBJ2-5, with D hard to call. Germline lookup yields CDR1 SGHVS and CDR2 FQNEAQ. The CDR3 has 13 amino acids. Trimming left V 5 bases short and J 5 bases short, with 12 bases between. The CDR3 region is CASSRGPRETQYF. CDR3 DNA: TGTGCCAGCAGCCGCGGTCCGCGGGAGACCCAGTACTTC.

This clone was counted only a few times. J is TRBJ2-7 and V is TRBV6-4; the match to TRBD2 covers 9 bases. The CDR3 consists of 15 residues. Germline CDR1 is MRHNA and CDR2 is SNTAGT. J was trimmed by 0 bases and V by 5 bases; bases with no gene match: 5. The CDR3 DNA sequence: TGTGCCAGCAGTCCTGTAGCGGGGGTCTCCTACGAGCAGTACTTC. It specifies CASSPVAGVSYEQYF.

The rearrangement joins TRBV3-1 (or the pseudogene TRBV3-2) to TRBJ1-4, with D unclear. Trimming pared 6 bases from V and 3 bases from J, leaving 14 bases between. The CDR3 totals 15 residues. Per germline, CDR1 LGHDT and CDR2 YNNKEL (reference sequence). The CDR3, as DNA: TGTGCCAGCAGTCGCTACGCCACCGCTAATGAAAAACTGTTTTTT. Amino acids: CASSRYATANEKLFF.

The genes are TRBV5-1 and TRBJ1-4; D is ambiguous. This CDR3 has 16 residues. Trimming removed 4 bases at V and 6 bases at J, with 19 bases between. The germline V gene encodes CDR1 SGHRS and CDR2 YFSETQ. CDR3 nucleotides: TGCGCCAGCAGCCGGCTCCCCGTGAGGTCAGATGAAAAACTGTTTTTT. Its translation: CASSRLPVRSDEKLFF.

The gene calls are TRBV3-1 (or the pseudogene TRBV3-2) and TRBJ2-1; 16 bases are shared with TRBD2. The germline gives CDR1 LGHDT, CDR2 YNNKEL (reference sequence). CDR3 length: 15 amino acids. Trimming took 4 bases from V and 12 from J; bases not matched to a gene: 6. CDR3 sequence (DNA): TGTGCCAGCAGCCTGGGACTAGCGGGAGGGGAATGGCAGTTCTTC. Its protein product is CASSLGLAGGEWQFF.

The chain is built from TRBV7-9 and TRBJ2-7; 9 nucleotides align to TRBD1. With V trimmed by 1 base and J by 7 bases, 8 bases remained unmatched. From germline, CDR1 is SEHNR and CDR2 FQNEAQ (reference sequence). There are 15 residues in the CDR3. CDR3 region: CASSLGTGAVGEQYF. The DNA of the CDR3 is TGTGCCAGCAGCTTAGGGACAGGGGCGGTTGGGGAGCAGTACTTC.

In DNA form, the CDR3 reads TGCGCCAGCAGCTTGGAGGGACAGGGGACGACCTACGAGCAGTACTTC. Translation: CASSLEGQGTTYEQYF. J is TRBJ2-7 and V is TRBV5-1, with 10 bases that match TRBD1. The length of the CDR3 is 16 residues. Germline CDR1 reads SGHRS; CDR2 reads YFSETQ. The trim removed 0 bases at V and 2 bases at J, leaving 5 bases unmatched.

V is TRBV7-2 and J is TRBJ2-3, with D unclear. The germline V gene encodes CDR1 SGHTA and CDR2 FQGNSA. The CDR3 loop spans 15 amino acids. The germline V and J ends were trimmed by 4 bases and 2 bases, with 13 bases remaining between them. CDR3 sequence: CASSSMTRHTDTQYF. The CDR3 DNA reads TGTGCCAGCAGCTCAATGACGCGGCACACAGATACGCAGTATTTT.

As regards this clone: Other DNA sequences in the sample encode the same CDR3. The V call is TRBV6-5, the J call TRBJ2-7; TRBD1 agrees at 8 bases. The CDR3 runs to 13 residues. With V trimmed by 6 bases and J by 2 bases, 3 bases remained unmatched. Germline CDR1 reads MNHEY; CDR2 reads SVGAGI. The CDR3 region has the DNA TGTGCCAGCAGAGGGACAGGACCCTACGAGCAGTACTTC. Its translation is CASRGTGPYEQYF.

This clone came up once. V usage is TRBV19 and J usage is TRBJ1-6; perhaps TRBD1 as D (5 bases). This CDR3 spans 18 amino acids. CDR1 is LNHDA and CDR2 is SQIVND in the germline V gene (reference sequence). V lost 3 bases and J 7 bases, leaving 22 bases between the germline ends. The DNA for the CDR3 is TGTGCCAGTAGTATCCGACGGACATTGGCTACCCCCAATTCACCCCTCCACTTT. Protein sequence: CASSIRRTLATPNSPLHF.

The V gene is TRBV18, the J gene TRBJ2-7; 12 bases fit TRBD2. The CDR3 length is 18 residues. V was pared by 1 base and J by 2 bases, with 9 bases of the junction left unmatched. The germline CDR1 and CDR2 sequences are KGHSH and LQKENI. Written as DNA, the CDR3 is TGTGCCAGCTCACCACGGCAGTCGGGACTAGCGGGTCCCTACGAGCAGTACTTC. Protein: CASSPRQSGLAGPYEQYF.

V usage is TRBV25-1 and J usage is TRBJ2-1; 10 nucleotides match TRBD2. The CDR3 has 16 amino acids. Germline CDR1 is MGHDK and CDR2 is SYGVNS. Trimming took 1 base from V and 3 from J; bases not matched to a gene: 3. CDR3: CASSELSSGSYNEQFF. CDR3 DNA sequence: TGTGCCAGCAGTGAATTGTCTAGCGGGAGCTACAATGAGCAGTTCTTC.